These 10 T cell receptor beta chains share one sample of origin, sequenced in a study of PD-1 blockade in classical Hodgkin lymphoma. Every patient experienced relapse after autologous stem cell transplantation, and brentuximab vedotin exposure varied. Profiling relied on immunoSEQ multiplex PCR, and the TCRdb table lists in-frame clones only, not all of them. The sample comprises 120,000 to 150,000 clones, nearly 80% of which are singletons, and 7.5% to 10% rests with the top ten. Sequenced material: peripheral blood mononuclear cells (PBMCs), taken before the second cycle of nivolumab. These receptor sequences come from a human donor with classical Hodgkin lymphoma.

The rearrangement joins TRBV18 to TRBJ2-6, with no clear D. The CDR3 length is 14 residues. The germline V and J ends were trimmed by 5 bases and 0 bases, with 5 bases remaining between them. CDR1 is KGHSH and CDR2 is LQKENI in the germline V gene. As DNA, the CDR3 is TGTGCCAGCTCAACGATCTCTGGGGCCAACGTCCTGACTTTC. Translated, it gives CASSTISGANVLTF.

The rearrangement joins TRBV28 to TRBJ1-3; no reliable D call. This CDR3 region has 14 residues. Germline CDR1 is MDHEN and CDR2 is SYDVKM. Trimming removed 6 bases at V and 1 base at J, with 10 bases between. CDR3 sequence reads: CASSLIRSGNTIYF. In nucleotides, the CDR3 is TGTGCCAGCAGCCTGATTCGATCTGGAAACACCATATATTTT.

The sample holds one count of this clone. The CDR3 coding sequence is TGTGCCAGCAGACGCGGCGCCGATGGCTACACCTTC. It codes for CASRRGADGYTF. The chain couples TRBV6-5 to TRBJ1-2; no reliable D call. V was cut by 6 bases and J by 6 bases, with 11 bases left in between. Germline values: CDR1 MNHEY, CDR2 SVGAGI. The CDR3 has 12 amino acids.

This clone appeared a few times. The chain joins TRBV6-1 to TRBJ2-2; 14 positions match TRBD2. The CDR3 runs 19 residues. The junction had 8 bases not matched to a gene; V was cut back by 3 bases and J by 2 bases. Germline CDR1 and CDR2: MNHNS and SASEGT. The CDR3, as DNA: TGTGCCAGCAGTGATACGTGGGGACTAGCGGGAGTCAACACCGGGGAGCTGTTTTTT. It codes for CASSDTWGLAGVNTGELFF.

The chain has TRBV18 and TRBJ1-2; D unclear. CDR1 is KGHSH and CDR2 is LQKENI in the germline V gene. V lost 0 bases, J lost 8 bases, and 10 bases lay in between. There are 13 residues in the CDR3. The CDR3 region is CASSPPNGQGYTF. CDR3 nucleotides: TGTGCCAGCTCACCACCGAACGGGCAGGGCTACACCTTC. The full variable domain, in which reference TRBV18 and TRBJ1-2 provide the parts outside the CDR3, is NAGVMQNPRHLVRRRGQEARLRCSPMKGHSHVYWYRQLPEEGLKFMVYLQKENIIDESGMPKERFSAEFPKEGPSILRIQQVVRGDSAAYFCASSPPNGQGYTFGSGTRLTVV.

This chain links TRBV27 with TRBJ1-6; the D gene is possibly TRBD1 (5 bases). Between the trimmed V and J ends, which lost 7 bases and 3 bases, there was a span of 13 bases. The V gene's germline CDR1 is MNHEY and CDR2 SMNVEV (reference sequence). The CDR3 extends over 15 amino acids. CDR3 sequence (DNA): TGTGCCAGCACCCAGGGACGTCTCTATAATTCACCCCTCCACTTT. Its translation: CASTQGRLYNSPLHF.

The V and J genes are TRBV25-1 and TRBJ2-1; perhaps TRBD2 as D (5 bases). From germline, CDR1 is MGHDK and CDR2 SYGVNS. Deletions cut 3 bases from V and 1 base from J, with 10 bases between. The CDR3 has 15 amino acids. The CDR3 loop is CASSDGKWSYNEQFF. CDR3 DNA: TGTGCCAGCAGTGACGGGAAATGGTCCTACAATGAGCAGTTCTTC.

This chain connects TRBV7-2 to TRBJ2-3, with TRBD2 identical over 7 bases. CDR3 length: 16 amino acids. The trim removed 6 bases at V and 1 base at J, leaving 10 bases unmatched. Per the germline V gene, CDR1 is SGHTA and CDR2 is FQGNSA. The CDR3 coding sequence is TGTGCCAGCAGGATAGTCGGCGGGGGAGGCACAGATACGCAGTATTTT. It codes for CASRIVGGGGTDTQYF.

V and J are TRBV5-1 and TRBJ2-1; 13 nucleotides line up with TRBD2. Trimming removed 4 bases from V and 6 bases from J; junction bases left unmatched: 10. The germline gives CDR1 SGHRS, CDR2 YFSETQ. The CDR3 loop spans 17 amino acids. CDR3 sequence: CASSVTPGLAGRNEQFF. Written as DNA, the CDR3 is TGCGCCAGCAGCGTTACTCCGGGACTAGCGGGACGCAATGAGCAGTTCTTC.

The chain has TRBV19 and TRBJ2-3, with D perhaps TRBD2 (6 bases). In germline, CDR1 is LNHDA, CDR2 SQIVND (reference sequence). The ends were cut back, 4 bases at V and 4 bases at J, with 12 bases in the middle. The CDR3 totals 14 residues. CDR3 amino acids: CASSTGGEPDTQYF. CDR3 DNA sequence: TGTGCCAGTAGTACTGGCGGGGAACCAGATACGCAGTATTTT.